The present T cell receptor (beta chain) was sequenced within a study of blood T cell dynamics during melanoma immunotherapy. This table comes from immunoSEQ multiplex PCR, and its TCRdb copy is limited to in-frame clones, with some not included. The table records roughly 16,000 clones, 83% of them present only once. Time point in this sample: pre-treatment baseline. The CDR3 spans 15 residues. Germline V gene lookup returns CDR1 MNHEY and CDR2 SVGAGI. Trimming left V 7 bases short and J 5 bases short, with 21 bases between. The receptor comes from a human donor with melanoma. The sequencing here drew on blood, taken from a patient treated with checkpoint blockade. The V call is TRBV6-5, the J call TRBJ2-7; either TRBD1 or TRBD2 may supply D (5 bases each). CDR3 protein: CASKTRWMGVDEQYF. The CDR3 nucleotides are TGTGCCAGCAAAACTCGGTGGATGGGGGTCGACGAGCAGTACTTC.